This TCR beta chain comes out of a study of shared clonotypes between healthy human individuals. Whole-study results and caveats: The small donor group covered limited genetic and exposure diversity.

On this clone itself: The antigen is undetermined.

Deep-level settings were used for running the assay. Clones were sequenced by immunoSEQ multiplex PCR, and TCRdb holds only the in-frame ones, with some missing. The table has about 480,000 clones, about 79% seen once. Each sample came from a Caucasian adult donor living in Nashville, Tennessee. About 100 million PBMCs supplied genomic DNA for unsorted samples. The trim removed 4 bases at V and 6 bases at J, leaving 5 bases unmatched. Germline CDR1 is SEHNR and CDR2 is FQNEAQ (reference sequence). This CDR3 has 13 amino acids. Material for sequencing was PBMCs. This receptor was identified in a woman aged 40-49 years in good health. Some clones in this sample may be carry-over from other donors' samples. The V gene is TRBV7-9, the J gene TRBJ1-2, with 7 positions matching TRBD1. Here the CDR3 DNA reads TGTGCCAGCAGCTATGACAGGGAGAATGGCTACACCTTC. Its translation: CASSYDRENGYTF. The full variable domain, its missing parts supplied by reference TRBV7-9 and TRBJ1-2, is DTGVSQNPRHKITKRGQNVTFRCDPISEHNRLYWYRQTLGQGPEFLTYFQNEAQLEKSRLLSDRFSAERPKGSFSTLEIQRTEQGDSAMYLCASSYDRENGYTFGSGTRLTVV.